A selection of T cell receptor beta chains follows, all from one sample in a study of T cell responses to AZD1222 COVID-19 vaccine. Clones were read by immunoSEQ multiplex PCR, and TCRdb kept only the in-frame ones, dropping some. The top ten hold less than 6.5% of the sample, which has 95,000 to 110,000 clones, 93% seen once. The sequencing here drew on peripheral blood, taken on day 0 of AZD1222 vaccination. The source of these receptors is an adult in good health. Both conserved end residues are part of each CDR3. Each record gives: CDR3 protein, CDR3 DNA, J gene, V gene, D gene, clone size. A D gene is named only where the DNA matches it firmly. Clone size is not always given. Where it is, it says once, few, many or a class for expanded clones.

CDR3aa: CASRGQGISYEQYF
CDR3nt: TGTGCCAGCAGGGGACAGGGGATCAGCTACGAGCAGTACTTC
j_gene: TRBJ2-7
v_gene: TRBV2
d_gene: TRBD1
abundance: .

CDR3aa: CASSSRRTQGYNEQFF
CDR3nt: TGTGCCAGCAGCTCAAGACGTACCCAAGGATACAATGAGCAGTTCTTC
j_gene: TRBJ2-1
v_gene: TRBV11-2
d_gene: .
abundance: .

CDR3aa: CSAGRGYEQFF
CDR3nt: TGCAGTGCTGGAAGGGGATATGAGCAGTTCTTC
j_gene: TRBJ2-1
v_gene: TRBV20-1
d_gene: .
abundance: .

CDR3aa: CASSEFHDYSTDTQYF
CDR3nt: TGTGCCAGCAGTGAATTCCACGACTATAGCACAGATACGCAGTATTTT
j_gene: TRBJ2-3
v_gene: TRBV6-1
d_gene: .
abundance: .

CDR3aa: CASNRQGTPGDEQYF
CDR3nt: TGTGCCAGCAACCGACAAGGGACACCGGGGGACGAGCAGTACTTC
j_gene: TRBJ2-7
v_gene: TRBV2
d_gene: .
abundance: .

CDR3aa: CASSGRREGINGYTF
CDR3nt: TGTGCCAGCAGTGGGCGCAGGGAAGGAATCAATGGCTACACCTTC
j_gene: TRBJ1-2
v_gene: TRBV25-1
d_gene: .
abundance: .

CDR3aa: CASSPGRGYSPLHF
CDR3nt: TGTGCCAGCTCACCAGGCAGGGGGTATTCACCCCTCCACTTT
j_gene: TRBJ1-6
v_gene: TRBV18
d_gene: TRBD1
abundance: .

CDR3aa: CASSLGGGPYEQYF
CDR3nt: TGTGCCAGCAGCCTGGGCGGGGGACCCTACGAGCAGTACTTC
j_gene: TRBJ2-7
v_gene: TRBV6-1
d_gene: TRBD2
abundance: .

CDR3aa: CASSLSHRGNEQFF
CDR3nt: TGTGCCAGCAGTTTAAGCCACAGGGGGAATGAGCAGTTCTTC
j_gene: TRBJ2-1
v_gene: TRBV27
d_gene: TRBD1
abundance: medium-sized

CDR3aa: CASSVGQGSPTIYF
CDR3nt: TGTGCCAGCAGCGTGGGACAGGGTAGTCCGACCATATATTTT
j_gene: TRBJ1-3
v_gene: TRBV9
d_gene: TRBD1
abundance: .

CDR3aa: CSAQQTRRTEAFF
CDR3nt: TGCAGCGCACAGCAGACCAGGAGGACTGAAGCTTTCTTT
j_gene: TRBJ1-1
v_gene: TRBV29-1
d_gene: .
abundance: .

CDR3aa: CASSLMGDPGREAFF
CDR3nt: TGCGCCAGCAGCTTGATGGGGGACCCAGGGAGGGAAGCTTTCTTT
j_gene: TRBJ1-1
v_gene: TRBV5-1
d_gene: .
abundance: .

CDR3aa: CATSRDQETNSPLHF
CDR3nt: TGTGCCACCAGCAGAGATCAAGAGACTAATTCACCCCTCCACTTT
j_gene: TRBJ1-6
v_gene: TRBV15
d_gene: .
abundance: .

CDR3aa: CASSPTGSSNQPQHF
CDR3nt: TGTGCCAGCAGTCCGACAGGGTCTAGCAATCAGCCCCAGCATTTT
j_gene: TRBJ1-5
v_gene: TRBV28
d_gene: TRBD1
abundance: .

CDR3aa: CASSPSLGYQPQHF
CDR3nt: TGTGCCAGCAGTCCCTCATTGGGGTATCAGCCCCAGCATTTT
j_gene: TRBJ1-5
v_gene: TRBV6-2/TRBV6-3
d_gene: .
abundance: .

CDR3aa: CASSLTLLTPQYEQYF
CDR3nt: TGTGCCAGCAGCTTAACCCTACTCACTCCCCAATACGAGCAGTACTTC
j_gene: TRBJ2-7
v_gene: TRBV7-9
d_gene: .
abundance: .

CDR3aa: CASSSGLAGMLSQFF
CDR3nt: TGTGCCAGCAGTTCCGGACTAGCGGGTATGTTAAGTCAGTTCTTC
j_gene: TRBJ2-1
v_gene: TRBV27
d_gene: TRBD2
abundance: .

CDR3aa: CASSEDTGPNTEAFF
CDR3nt: TGTGCCAGCAGTGAAGATACAGGGCCCAACACTGAAGCTTTCTTT
j_gene: TRBJ1-1
v_gene: TRBV6-1
d_gene: .
abundance: .

CDR3aa: CASSYSKGYNEKLFF
CDR3nt: TGTGCCAGCAGTTACTCGAAGGGATACAATGAAAAACTGTTTTTT
j_gene: TRBJ1-4
v_gene: TRBV6-5
d_gene: .
abundance: .

CDR3aa: CASSRGNSGNTIYF
CDR3nt: TGCGCCAGCTCTCGGGGCAACTCTGGAAACACCATATATTTT
j_gene: TRBJ1-3
v_gene: TRBV5-1
d_gene: .
abundance: .

CDR3aa: CASSPGSVGGYTF
CDR3nt: TGTGCCAGCAGTCCTGGGTCCGTCGGCGGCTACACCTTC
j_gene: TRBJ1-2
v_gene: TRBV27
d_gene: .
abundance: .

CDR3aa: CASSPQLAAISYNEQFF
CDR3nt: TGTGCCAGCAGCCCTCAACTAGCGGCGATCTCCTACAATGAGCAGTTCTTC
j_gene: TRBJ2-1
v_gene: TRBV6-2/TRBV6-3
d_gene: TRBD2
abundance: .

CDR3aa: CATSDGPHRASSTDTQYF
CDR3nt: TGTGCCACCAGTGATGGTCCCCACAGAGCCTCTAGCACAGATACGCAGTATTTT
j_gene: TRBJ2-3
v_gene: TRBV24-1
d_gene: .
abundance: .

CDR3aa: CASSYSAQNTGELFF
CDR3nt: TGTGCCAGCAGTTACTCGGCGCAAAACACCGGGGAGCTGTTTTTT
j_gene: TRBJ2-2
v_gene: TRBV6-6
d_gene: .
abundance: once

CDR3aa: CASSSDRVRNTEAFF
CDR3nt: TGTGCCAGCAGCTCCGACAGGGTTCGGAACACTGAAGCTTTCTTT
j_gene: TRBJ1-1
v_gene: TRBV7-9
d_gene: TRBD1
abundance: .

CDR3aa: CASSSRGSRRDEQFF
CDR3nt: TGTGCCAGTAGTAGTAGGGGATCCCGAAGGGATGAGCAGTTCTTC
j_gene: TRBJ2-1
v_gene: TRBV19
d_gene: .
abundance: .

CDR3aa: CASSQGTGGADGYTF
CDR3nt: TGTGCCAGCTCACAAGGGACAGGGGGCGCCGATGGCTACACCTTC
j_gene: TRBJ1-2
v_gene: TRBV18
d_gene: TRBD1
abundance: .

CDR3aa: CASSESGAGGAFF
CDR3nt: TGTGCCAGCAGTGAATCAGGGGCAGGAGGCGCTTTCTTT
j_gene: TRBJ1-1
v_gene: TRBV6-1
d_gene: .
abundance: once

CDR3aa: CASSLYASGYSYEQYF
CDR3nt: TGTGCCAGCAGTTTATACGCCAGCGGCTACTCCTACGAGCAGTACTTC
j_gene: TRBJ2-7
v_gene: TRBV28
d_gene: .
abundance: .

CDR3aa: CASSRRGVTGELFF
CDR3nt: TGCGCCAGCAGCCGCCGGGGTGTCACCGGGGAGCTGTTTTTT
j_gene: TRBJ2-2
v_gene: TRBV5-1
d_gene: .
abundance: .

CDR3aa: CASSEEGGETQYF
CDR3nt: TGTGCCAGCAGTGAAGAGGGCGGAGAGACCCAGTACTTC
j_gene: TRBJ2-5
v_gene: TRBV6-1
d_gene: .
abundance: .

CDR3aa: CASSALGRDVEQYF
CDR3nt: TGTGCCAGTAGCGCTCTGGGGCGGGATGTGGAGCAGTACTTC
j_gene: TRBJ2-7
v_gene: TRBV19
d_gene: .
abundance: .

CDR3aa: CASSSLGWTADTQYF
CDR3nt: TGTGCCAGCAGTTCCCTCGGTTGGACGGCAGATACGCAGTATTTT
j_gene: TRBJ2-3
v_gene: TRBV27
d_gene: .
abundance: .

CDR3aa: CASISTGEGTDTQYF
CDR3nt: TGTGCCAGCATCTCTACAGGGGAAGGGACAGATACGCAGTATTTT
j_gene: TRBJ2-3
v_gene: TRBV28
d_gene: TRBD1
abundance: .

CDR3aa: CASSESSLVGTQYF
CDR3nt: TGCGCCAGCAGTGAGTCGAGCTTAGTGGGGACCCAGTACTTC
j_gene: TRBJ2-5
v_gene: TRBV10-2
d_gene: .
abundance: .

CDR3aa: CASSPTGTGWNTEAFF
CDR3nt: TGTGCCAGCAGTCCCACCGGGACAGGTTGGAACACTGAAGCTTTCTTT
j_gene: TRBJ1-1
v_gene: TRBV28
d_gene: TRBD1
abundance: .

CDR3aa: CASSPRGGNSYNEQFF
CDR3nt: TGTGCCAGCTCACCACGCGGGGGCAACTCCTACAATGAGCAGTTCTTC
j_gene: TRBJ2-1
v_gene: TRBV18
d_gene: .
abundance: .

CDR3aa: CSVITANKLFF
CDR3nt: TGCAGCGTGATAACAGCGAACAAACTGTTTTTT
j_gene: TRBJ1-4
v_gene: TRBV29-1
d_gene: .
abundance: .

CDR3aa: CASGMGLAGGFEQFF
CDR3nt: TGTGCCAGCGGGATGGGACTAGCGGGAGGATTTGAGCAGTTCTTC
j_gene: TRBJ2-1
v_gene: TRBV6-5
d_gene: TRBD2
abundance: .

CDR3aa: CASTSGRDTQYF
CDR3nt: TGTGCCAGCACCTCCGGCAGGGATACGCAGTATTTT
j_gene: TRBJ2-3
v_gene: TRBV7-2
d_gene: .
abundance: .

CDR3aa: CASSREVRVGVEQYF
CDR3nt: TGCGCCAGCAGCCGTGAGGTCCGGGTCGGGGTCGAGCAGTACTTC
j_gene: TRBJ2-7
v_gene: TRBV4-1
d_gene: .
abundance: once

CDR3aa: CASSGYKSHEQYF
CDR3nt: TGTGCCAGCTCGGGGTATAAGTCCCACGAGCAGTACTTC
j_gene: TRBJ2-7
v_gene: TRBV2
d_gene: .
abundance: .

CDR3aa: CASSLEGAGGYTF
CDR3nt: TGCGCCAGCAGCTTGGAGGGGGCTGGCGGCTACACCTTC
j_gene: TRBJ1-2
v_gene: TRBV5-1
d_gene: TRBD1
abundance: .

CDR3aa: CASSHGGTDEQYF
CDR3nt: TGTGCCAGCAGCCATGGCGGGACGGACGAGCAGTACTTC
j_gene: TRBJ2-7
v_gene: TRBV3-1/TRBV3-2
d_gene: .
abundance: .

CDR3aa: CASSMRAGEAGITYEQYF
CDR3nt: TGTGCCAGTAGTATGAGGGCAGGGGAAGCCGGGATTACCTACGAGCAGTACTTC
j_gene: TRBJ2-7
v_gene: TRBV19
d_gene: .
abundance: .

CDR3aa: CSASPWDRGSDTQYF
CDR3nt: TGCAGTGCTAGTCCATGGGACAGGGGATCAGATACGCAGTATTTT
j_gene: TRBJ2-3
v_gene: TRBV20-1
d_gene: TRBD1
abundance: .

CDR3aa: CASSPRRHLEAFF
CDR3nt: TGTGCCAGCAGTCCGCGGAGGCACCTTGAAGCTTTCTTT
j_gene: TRBJ1-1
v_gene: TRBV28
d_gene: .
abundance: .

CDR3aa: CASSKDSPSYNEQFF
CDR3nt: TGTGCCAGCAGCAAAGATAGCCCCTCCTACAATGAGCAGTTCTTC
j_gene: TRBJ2-1
v_gene: TRBV7-2
d_gene: .
abundance: .

CDR3aa: CASSLEQGTNSPLHF
CDR3nt: TGTGCCAGCAGCTTAGAACAGGGGACGAATTCACCCCTCCACTTT
j_gene: TRBJ1-6
v_gene: TRBV11-2
d_gene: TRBD1
abundance: few

CDR3aa: CASSEQNTGELFF
CDR3nt: TGTGCCAGCAGTGAACAGAACACCGGGGAGCTGTTTTTT
j_gene: TRBJ2-2
v_gene: TRBV25-1
d_gene: .
abundance: .

CDR3aa: CASSLDGTLVEQYF
CDR3nt: TGTGCCAGCAGCTTAGATGGCACCTTGGTGGAGCAGTACTTC
j_gene: TRBJ2-7
v_gene: TRBV7-8
d_gene: .
abundance: .

CDR3aa: CASSPLEARASNYGYTF
CDR3nt: TGTGCCAGCAGCCCCTTAGAGGCCAGAGCTTCTAACTATGGCTACACCTTC
j_gene: TRBJ1-2
v_gene: TRBV5-6
d_gene: .
abundance: .

CDR3aa: CASSSRTGTGNTIYF
CDR3nt: TGTGCCAGCAGCTCCCGGACAGGGACTGGAAACACCATATATTTT
j_gene: TRBJ1-3
v_gene: TRBV7-9
d_gene: TRBD1
abundance: .

CDR3aa: CASSQDLFNEKLFF
CDR3nt: TGTGCCAGCAGCCAAGATTTGTTTAATGAAAAACTGTTTTTT
j_gene: TRBJ1-4
v_gene: TRBV14
d_gene: .
abundance: .

CDR3aa: CATSDSRFLGSSTDTQYF
CDR3nt: TGTGCCACCAGTGATTCTCGTTTTCTTGGATCTAGCACAGATACGCAGTATTTT
j_gene: TRBJ2-3
v_gene: TRBV24-1
d_gene: .
abundance: .